One and the same sample provided the 16 T cell receptor beta chains below, sequenced in a study of blood T cell repertoires in COVID-19. Assay used: immunoSEQ multiplex PCR; TCRdb lists only in-frame clones, some missing. The sample consists of 150,000 to 200,000 clones, roughly 85% of them appearing once. The specimen was peripheral blood. The receptors were sampled from a woman under 40 with acute or convalescent COVID-19.

For the CDR3, the DNA is TGCGCCAGCAGCCAAGCGTCAGGATCGAACTATGGCTACACCTTC. Translating gives CASSQASGSNYGYTF. The chain links TRBV4-1 to TRBJ1-2; no clear D gene. Germline values: CDR1 MGHRA, CDR2 YSYEKL. The CDR3 sequence is 15 residues long. Trimming stripped 1 base from V and 2 bases from J, with 11 bases between.

The chain carries TRBV5-4 and TRBJ1-4; 7 nucleotides agree with TRBD1. After removal of 4 bases from V and 8 bases from J, the junction contained 11 bases not matched to a gene. Germline V gene lookup returns CDR1 SGHNT and CDR2 YYREEE (reference sequence). CDR3 length: 15 amino acids. The CDR3 DNA reads TGTGCCAGCAGCCCGAGACAGGGAGCGAGGGAAAAACTGTTTTTT. It codes for CASSPRQGAREKLFF.

The chain is built from TRBV16 and TRBJ2-3; 8 bases agree with TRBD2. With V trimmed by 2 bases and J by 0 bases, 13 bases remained unmatched. The V gene's germline CDR1 is KGHSY and CDR2 FQNENV. There are 19 residues in the CDR3. The CDR3 bases are TGTGCCAGCAGCCAAGCGATGACTCTACTAGCGGTTAGCACAGATACGCAGTATTTT. It codes for CASSQAMTLLAVSTDTQYF. Together with reference TRBV16 and TRBJ2-3, the CDR3 gives the full variable domain: GEEVAQTPKHLVRGEGQKAKLYCAPIKGHSYVFWYQQVLKNEFKFLISFQNENVFDETGMPKERFSAKCLPNSPCSLEIQATKLEDSAVYFCASSQAMTLLAVSTDTQYFGPGTRLTVL.

The CDR3 here is CASSSQGPDGYTF. The CDR3 bases are TGTGCCAGCAGTTCACAGGGACCGGATGGCTACACCTTC. The rearrangement uses TRBV28 and TRBJ1-2; a weak D match, TRBD1 (6 bases). The germline gives CDR1 MDHEN, CDR2 SYDVKM. Trimming took 4 bases from V and 6 from J, leaving 12 bases between them. The CDR3 extends over 13 amino acids.

This clone was seen only once. The chain carries TRBV16 and TRBJ2-1; 9 positions agree with TRBD1. This CDR3 is built from 18 residues. Trimming cost V 2 bases and J 3 bases; bases outside gene matches: 11. CDR1 KGHSY and CDR2 FQNENV come from the germline V gene. CDR3 DNA: TGTGCCAGCAGCCAAGTCGGTCCGTCGGGACAGGGCTACAATGAGCAGTTCTTC. Translated, it gives CASSQVGPSGQGYNEQFF.

The J gene is TRBJ1-4, the V gene TRBV9; D perhaps matches TRBD1 (5 bases). The CDR3 has 16 residues. Deletions cut 0 bases from V and 5 bases from J, with 14 bases between. Germline V gene data show CDR1 as SGDLS and CDR2 as YYNGEE. CDR3 bases: TGTGCCAGCAGCGTAGGTGTCCGGGGGGAAAATGAAAAACTGTTTTTT. This translates into CASSVGVRGENEKLFF.

The V gene is TRBV2, the J gene TRBJ1-5; 8 positions match TRBD1. Trimming at V came to 7 bases and at J to 4 bases, leaving 9 bases not matched to a gene. Germline V gives CDR1 SNHLY, CDR2 FYNNEI. The CDR3 sequence is 15 residues long. CDR3 amino acids: CASTADRGRNQPQHF. The CDR3 region has the DNA TGTGCCAGCACCGCCGACAGGGGAAGAAATCAGCCCCAGCATTTT.

V and J are TRBV11-2 and TRBJ2-3; possible D gene TRBD1, 6 bases. Trimming pared 0 bases from V and 1 base from J, leaving 11 bases between. Germline CDR1 reads SGHAT; CDR2 reads FQNNGV. The CDR3 sequence is 16 residues long. The CDR3 sequence: CASSLDRQAGTDTQYF. The CDR3 DNA reads TGTGCCAGCAGCTTAGATCGACAGGCGGGCACAGATACGCAGTATTTT.

This chain connects TRBV29-1 to TRBJ2-5; D ambiguous. This CDR3 spans 12 amino acids. The V gene's germline CDR1 is SQVTM and CDR2 ANQGSEA. The ends were cut back, 7 bases at V and 0 bases at J, with 9 bases in the middle. CDR3 sequence reads: CSGPGNQETQYF. In nucleotides, the CDR3 is TGCAGCGGCCCCGGTAACCAAGAGACCCAGTACTTC.

The gene calls are TRBV19 and TRBJ1-2; 7 bases match TRBD1. Germline CDR1 LNHDA, CDR2 SQIVND (reference sequence). J was trimmed by 8 bases and V by 1 base; bases with no gene match: 4. CDR3 length equals 13 residues. CDR3 loop: CASSIGQGSGYTF. CDR3 nucleotides: TGTGCCAGTAGTATAGGACAGGGTTCGGGCTACACCTTC.

The chain recombines TRBV27 with TRBJ2-7; 8 bases are a match to TRBD1. This CDR3 is built from 13 residues. V lost 2 bases to trimming and J lost 4 bases; unmatched junction nucleotides: 1. Germline CDR1 is MNHEY and CDR2 is SMNVEV (reference sequence). The CDR3 region is CASSLHRGYEQYF. CDR3 in DNA: TGTGCCAGCAGTTTACACAGGGGGTACGAGCAGTACTTC.

V gene TRBV27 combines with J gene TRBJ2-2; TRBD2 agrees at 8 bases. Trimming at V came to 3 bases and at J to 6 bases, leaving 6 bases not matched to a gene. CDR1 is MNHEY and CDR2 is SMNVEV in the germline V gene (reference sequence). The CDR3 has 15 residues. The chain's CDR3 is CASSFGTRGSGELFF. CDR3 coding DNA: TGTGCCAGCAGTTTCGGGACTAGGGGTTCCGGGGAGCTGTTTTTT.

V is TRBV27 and J is TRBJ1-4, with 8 nucleotides matching TRBD1. Per germline, CDR1 MNHEY and CDR2 SMNVEV (reference sequence). J was trimmed by 7 bases and V by 2 bases; bases with no gene match: 3. This CDR3 comprises 14 residues. CDR3 loop: CASSLGQGSEKLFF. The CDR3 bases are TGTGCCAGCAGTTTAGGACAGGGTAGTGAAAAACTGTTTTTT.

V is TRBV4-1 and J is TRBJ1-6; a weak D match, TRBD1 (5 bases). Germline CDR1 reads MGHRA; CDR2 reads YSYEKL. V was trimmed by 0 bases and J by 2 bases, leaving 11 bases between them. The CDR3 is 17 amino acids. The CDR3 spells CASSQDRTSAYNSPLHF. The CDR3 bases are TGCGCCAGCAGCCAAGATCGGACATCAGCCTATAATTCACCCCTCCACTTT.

The chain couples TRBV27 to TRBJ2-7, with D hard to call. The germline gives CDR1 MNHEY, CDR2 SMNVEV (reference sequence). The CDR3 is 14 amino acids. The germline V and J ends were trimmed by 2 bases and 9 bases, with 17 bases remaining between them. The chain's CDR3 is CASSLKPSQFGQYF. Here the CDR3 DNA reads TGTGCCAGCAGTTTAAAACCATCCCAATTCGGGCAGTACTTC.

The V gene is TRBV19, the J gene TRBJ2-2; a weak D match, TRBD1 (6 bases). Germline-derived CDR1 and CDR2 are LNHDA and SQIVND (reference sequence). V lost 3 bases and J 4 bases, leaving 12 bases between the germline ends. The CDR3 runs 15 residues. The CDR3: CASSIPQGTTGELFF. As DNA, the CDR3 is TGTGCCAGTAGTATCCCGCAGGGGACCACCGGGGAGCTGTTTTTT. The whole variable domain, filled in from reference TRBV19 and TRBJ2-2, reads DGGITQSPKYLFRKEGQNVTLSCEQNLNHDAMYWYRQDPGQGLRLIYYSQIVNDFQKGDIAEGYSVSREKKESFPLTVTSAQKNPTAFYLCASSIPQGTTGELFFGEGSRLTVL.